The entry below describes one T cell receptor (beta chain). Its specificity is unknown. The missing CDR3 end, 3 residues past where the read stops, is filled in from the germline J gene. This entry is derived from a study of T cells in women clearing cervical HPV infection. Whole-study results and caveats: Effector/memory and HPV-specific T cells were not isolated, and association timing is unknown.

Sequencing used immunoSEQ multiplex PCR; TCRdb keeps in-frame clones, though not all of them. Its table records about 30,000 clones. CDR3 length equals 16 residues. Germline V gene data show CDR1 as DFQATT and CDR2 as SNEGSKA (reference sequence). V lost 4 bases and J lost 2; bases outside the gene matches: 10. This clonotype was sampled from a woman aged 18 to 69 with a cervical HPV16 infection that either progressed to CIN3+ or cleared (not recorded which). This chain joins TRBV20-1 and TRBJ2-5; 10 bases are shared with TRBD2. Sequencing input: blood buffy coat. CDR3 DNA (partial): TGCAGTGCTACAGGGGCCAGGACTAGCGGACAAGAGACC. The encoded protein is CSATGARTSGQET. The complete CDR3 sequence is CSATGARTSGQETQYF.